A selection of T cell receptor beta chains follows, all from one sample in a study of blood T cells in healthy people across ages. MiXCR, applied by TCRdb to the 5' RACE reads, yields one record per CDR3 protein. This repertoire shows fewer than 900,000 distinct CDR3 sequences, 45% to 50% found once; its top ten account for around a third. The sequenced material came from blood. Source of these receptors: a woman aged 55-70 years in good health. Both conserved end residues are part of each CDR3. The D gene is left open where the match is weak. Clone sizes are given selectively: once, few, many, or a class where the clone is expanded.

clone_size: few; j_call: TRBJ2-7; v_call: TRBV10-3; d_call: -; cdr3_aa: CAISDPGTSSYEQYF; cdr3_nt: TGTGCCATCAGTGATCCCGGGACATCTTCCTACGAGCAGTACTTC
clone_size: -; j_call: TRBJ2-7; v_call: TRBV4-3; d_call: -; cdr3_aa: CASSQDKASGVYNEQYF; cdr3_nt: TGCGCCAGCAGCCAAGATAAGGCCTCGGGCGTATACAATGAGCAGTACTTC
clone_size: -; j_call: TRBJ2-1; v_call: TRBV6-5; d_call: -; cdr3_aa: CASSSPGTPSSREQFF; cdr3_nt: TGTGCCAGCAGTTCTCCCGGGACACCAAGTTCCCGTGAGCAGTTCTTC
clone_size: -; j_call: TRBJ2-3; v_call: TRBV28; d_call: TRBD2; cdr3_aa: CASRLRGGSQSDTQYF; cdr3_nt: TGTGCCAGCAGACTACGGGGCGGGAGTCAATCAGATACGCAGTATTTT
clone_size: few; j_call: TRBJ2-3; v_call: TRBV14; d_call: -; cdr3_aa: CASSPTRANTQYF; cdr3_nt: TGTGCCAGCAGCCCAACCAGGGCGAATACGCAGTATTTT
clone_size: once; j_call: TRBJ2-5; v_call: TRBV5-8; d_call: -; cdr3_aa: CASNIPVETQYF; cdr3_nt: TGTGCCAGCAACATCCCGGTAGAGACCCAGTACTTC
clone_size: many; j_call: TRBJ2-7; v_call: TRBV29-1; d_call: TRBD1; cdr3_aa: CSVSGTGGYEQYF; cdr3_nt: TGCAGCGTTTCCGGGACAGGGGGGTACGAGCAGTACTTC
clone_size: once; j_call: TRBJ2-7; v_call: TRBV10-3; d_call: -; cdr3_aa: CAITRRGAGADNEQYF; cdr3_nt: TGTGCCATCACAAGGAGGGGGGCAGGGGCGGACAATGAGCAGTACTTC
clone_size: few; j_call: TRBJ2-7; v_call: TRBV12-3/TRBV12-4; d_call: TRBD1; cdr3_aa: CASGKGTEELYEQYF; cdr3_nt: TGTGCCAGCGGAAAAGGGACAGAGGAATTATACGAGCAGTACTTC
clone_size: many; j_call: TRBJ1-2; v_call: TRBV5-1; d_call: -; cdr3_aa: CASSLSAGSYGYTF; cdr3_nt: TGCGCCAGCAGCTTGTCAGCGGGGTCCTATGGCTACACCTTC
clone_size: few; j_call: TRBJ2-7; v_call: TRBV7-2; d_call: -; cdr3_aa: CASNDKTTEQYF; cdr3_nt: TGTGCCAGCAACGACAAAACGACCGAGCAGTACTTC
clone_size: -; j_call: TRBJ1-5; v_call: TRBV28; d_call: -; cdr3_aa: CASSLRTAYSNQPQHF; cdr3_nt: TGTGCCAGCAGTTTACGGACAGCTTATAGCAATCAGCCCCAGCATTTT
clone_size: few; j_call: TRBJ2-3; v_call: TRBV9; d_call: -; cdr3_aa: CASSPPPLTDTQYF; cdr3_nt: TGTGCCAGCAGCCCCCCCCCTCTCACAGATACGCAGTATTTT
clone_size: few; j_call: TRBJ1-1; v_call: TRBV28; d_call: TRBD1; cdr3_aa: CASSLWMTGSTEAFF; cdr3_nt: TGTGCCAGCAGTTTATGGATGACAGGGTCCACTGAAGCTTTCTTT
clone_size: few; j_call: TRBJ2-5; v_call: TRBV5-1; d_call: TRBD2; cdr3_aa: CASSLGASGREETQYF; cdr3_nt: TGCGCCAGCAGCTTGGGTGCTAGCGGGAGAGAAGAGACCCAGTACTTC
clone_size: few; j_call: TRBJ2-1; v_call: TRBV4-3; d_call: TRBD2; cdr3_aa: CASSLNLAGGGQFF; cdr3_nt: TGCGCCAGCAGCCTAAATCTAGCGGGGGGTGGGCAGTTCTTC
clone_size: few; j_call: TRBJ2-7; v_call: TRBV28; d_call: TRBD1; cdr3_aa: CASRPGDRRPYEQYF; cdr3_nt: TGTGCCAGCAGACCTGGGGACAGAAGACCTTACGAGCAGTACTTC
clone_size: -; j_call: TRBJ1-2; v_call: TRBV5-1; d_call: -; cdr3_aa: CASSFDSPYGYTF; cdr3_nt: TGCGCCAGCAGCTTTGACAGTCCCTATGGCTACACCTTC
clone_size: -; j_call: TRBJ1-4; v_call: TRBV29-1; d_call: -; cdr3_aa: CSVAVRTNEKLFF; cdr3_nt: TGCAGCGTTGCTGTCAGAACTAATGAAAAACTGTTTTTT
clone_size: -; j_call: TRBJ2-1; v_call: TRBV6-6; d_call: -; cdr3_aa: CASSGDPGLSYNEQFF; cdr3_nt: TGTGCCAGCAGCGGCGATCCGGGACTGTCATACAATGAGCAGTTCTTC
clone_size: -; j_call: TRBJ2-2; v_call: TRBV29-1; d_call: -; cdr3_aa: CSALTGANTGELFF; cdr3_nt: TGCAGCGCATTGACAGGAGCGAACACCGGGGAGCTGTTTTTT
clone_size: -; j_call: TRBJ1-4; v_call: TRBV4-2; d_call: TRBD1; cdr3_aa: CASSQPTGANEKLFF; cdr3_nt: TGTGCCAGCAGCCAACCGACAGGGGCTAATGAAAAACTGTTTTTT
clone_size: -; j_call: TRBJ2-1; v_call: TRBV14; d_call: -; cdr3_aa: CASSQDRCNEQFF; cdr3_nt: TGTGCCAGCAGCCAAGACAGGTGCAATGAGCAGTTCTTC
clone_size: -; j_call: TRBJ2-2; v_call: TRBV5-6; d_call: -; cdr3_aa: CASSFRLRSGELFF; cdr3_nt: TGTGCCAGCAGCTTCAGGTTACGTAGCGGGGAGCTGTTTTTT
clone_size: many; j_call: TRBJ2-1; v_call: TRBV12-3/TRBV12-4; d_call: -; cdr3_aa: CASSLNTPRVDEQFF; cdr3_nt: TGTGCCAGCAGTTTAAACACACCCCGTGTCGATGAGCAGTTCTTC
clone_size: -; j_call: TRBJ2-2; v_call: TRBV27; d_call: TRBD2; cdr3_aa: CASSFSALAGGTGELFF; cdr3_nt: TGTGCCAGCAGTTTTTCGGCCCTAGCGGGAGGGACCGGGGAGCTGTTTTTT
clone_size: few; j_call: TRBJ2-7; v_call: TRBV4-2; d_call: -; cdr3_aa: CASSQRWGYEQYF; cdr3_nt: TGTGCCAGCAGCCAAAGGTGGGGCTACGAGCAGTACTTC
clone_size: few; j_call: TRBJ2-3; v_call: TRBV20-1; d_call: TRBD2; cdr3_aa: CSAPRLASTDTQYF; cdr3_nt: TGCAGTGCTCCAAGACTAGCGAGCACAGATACGCAGTATTTT
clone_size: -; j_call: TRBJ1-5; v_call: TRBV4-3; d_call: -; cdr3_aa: CASSQERGFWPQHF; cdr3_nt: TGCGCCAGCAGCCAAGAAAGGGGGTTTTGGCCCCAGCATTTT
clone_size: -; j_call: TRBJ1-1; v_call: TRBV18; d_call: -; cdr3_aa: CASSPYQATTEAFF; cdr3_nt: TGTGCCAGCTCACCGTATCAGGCGACCACTGAAGCTTTCTTT
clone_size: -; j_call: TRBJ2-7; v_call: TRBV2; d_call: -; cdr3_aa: CASRARPATYEQYF; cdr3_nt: TGTGCCAGCAGGGCGCGGCCCGCTACCTACGAGCAGTACTTC
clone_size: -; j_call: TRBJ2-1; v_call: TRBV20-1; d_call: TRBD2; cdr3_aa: CSARTAGVVEQFF; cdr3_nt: TGCAGTGCTAGAACAGCGGGAGTAGTTGAGCAGTTCTTC
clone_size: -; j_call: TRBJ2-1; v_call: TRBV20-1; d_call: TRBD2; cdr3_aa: CSARGPGLAGDNEQFF; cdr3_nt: TGCAGTGCTAGAGGTCCGGGACTAGCGGGAGATAATGAGCAGTTCTTC
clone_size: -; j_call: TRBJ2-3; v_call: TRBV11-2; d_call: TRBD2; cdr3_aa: CASSLDRPLAGLAGGTDTQYF; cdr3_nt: TGTGCCAGCAGCTTAGACCGCCCTCTCGCGGGACTAGCGGGAGGTACAGATACGCAGTATTTT
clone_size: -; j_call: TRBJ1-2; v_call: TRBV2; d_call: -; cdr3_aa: CASSAGRDYGYTF; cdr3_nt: TGTGCCAGCAGTGCGGGCAGGGACTATGGCTACACCTTC
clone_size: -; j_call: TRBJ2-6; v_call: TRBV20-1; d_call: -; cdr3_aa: CSARENLFSGANVLTF; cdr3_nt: TGCAGTGCTAGAGAGAATCTGTTCTCTGGGGCCAACGTCCTGACTTTC
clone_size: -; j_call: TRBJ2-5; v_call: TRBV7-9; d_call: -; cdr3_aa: CASSTERDQETQYF; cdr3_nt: TGTGCCAGCAGCACCGAACGTGATCAAGAGACCCAGTACTTC
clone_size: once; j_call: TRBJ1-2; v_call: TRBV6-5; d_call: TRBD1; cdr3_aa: CASSRDRDGQSGYTF; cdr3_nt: TGTGCCAGCAGTCGAGACAGGGACGGTCAGAGCGGCTACACCTTC
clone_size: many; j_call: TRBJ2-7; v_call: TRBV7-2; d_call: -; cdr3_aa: CASSLADYEQYF; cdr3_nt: TGTGCCAGCAGCTTAGCTGACTACGAGCAGTACTTC
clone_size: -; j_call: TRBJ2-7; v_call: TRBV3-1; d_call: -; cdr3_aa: CASSQGIYEQYF; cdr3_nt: TGTGCCAGCAGCCAAGGGATCTACGAGCAGTACTTC
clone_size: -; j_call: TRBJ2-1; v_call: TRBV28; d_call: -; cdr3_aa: CASSSITGSRHNEQFF; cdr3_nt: TGTGCCAGCAGTTCAATAACGGGGTCGCGGCACAATGAGCAGTTCTTC
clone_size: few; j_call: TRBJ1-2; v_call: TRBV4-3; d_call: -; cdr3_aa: CASSQDPDYYGYTF; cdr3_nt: TGCGCCAGCAGCCAAGATCCGGATTACTATGGCTACACCTTC
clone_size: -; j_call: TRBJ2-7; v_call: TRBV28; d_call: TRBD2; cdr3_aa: CASSTSGRTYNEQYF; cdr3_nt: TGTGCCAGCAGTACAAGCGGGAGAACCTACAATGAGCAGTACTTC
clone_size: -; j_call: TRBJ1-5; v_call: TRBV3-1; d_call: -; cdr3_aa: CASGEPGLGQPQHF; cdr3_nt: TGTGCCAGCGGGGAGCCAGGGCTTGGCCAGCCCCAGCATTTT
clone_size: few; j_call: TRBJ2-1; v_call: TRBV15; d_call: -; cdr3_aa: CATSSLGVAEQFF; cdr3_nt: TGTGCCACCAGCAGCCTAGGAGTGGCTGAGCAGTTCTTC
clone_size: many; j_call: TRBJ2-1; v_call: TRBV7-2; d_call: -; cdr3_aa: CASSYNRDNEQFF; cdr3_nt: TGTGCCAGCAGCTACAACCGGGACAATGAGCAGTTCTTC
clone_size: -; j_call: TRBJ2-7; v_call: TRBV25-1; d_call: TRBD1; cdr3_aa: CASSRGQGKNEQYF; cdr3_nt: TGTGCCAGCAGCCGGGGACAGGGCAAGAACGAGCAGTACTTC
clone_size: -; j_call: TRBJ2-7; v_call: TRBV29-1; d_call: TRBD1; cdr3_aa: CSVEKDRGTPPREQYF; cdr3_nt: TGCAGCGTTGAGAAGGACAGGGGAACCCCCCCCAGGGAGCAGTACTTC
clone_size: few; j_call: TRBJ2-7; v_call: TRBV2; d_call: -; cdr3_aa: CASISFSSYEQYF; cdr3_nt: TGTGCCAGCATCTCGTTTAGCTCCTACGAGCAGTACTTC
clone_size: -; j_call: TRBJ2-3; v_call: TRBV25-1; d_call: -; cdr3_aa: CASSESSRGGDTQYF; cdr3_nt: TGTGCCAGCAGTGAATCATCCAGAGGGGGGGATACGCAGTATTTT
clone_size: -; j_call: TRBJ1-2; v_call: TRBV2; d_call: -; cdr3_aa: CASSGRGRLKEGYGYTF; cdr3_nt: TGTGCCAGCAGTGGGAGAGGGCGGCTAAAAGAAGGCTATGGCTACACCTTC
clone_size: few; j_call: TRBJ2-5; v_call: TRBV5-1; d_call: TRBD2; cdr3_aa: CASSLGGSGGQETQYF; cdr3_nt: TGCGCCAGCAGCTTGGGAGGCAGCGGGGGCCAAGAGACCCAGTACTTC
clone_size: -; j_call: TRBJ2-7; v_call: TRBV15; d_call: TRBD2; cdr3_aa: CATSTKIVEPGLVSGRPYEQYF; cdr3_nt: TGTGCCACCAGCACGAAGATAGTGGAACCGGGACTAGTGTCCGGCCGGCCTTACGAGCAGTACTTC
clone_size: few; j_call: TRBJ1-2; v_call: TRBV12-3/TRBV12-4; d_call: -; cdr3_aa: CASSLTGRQWPYTF; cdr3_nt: TGTGCCAGCAGTTTGACAGGACGACAATGGCCCTACACCTTC